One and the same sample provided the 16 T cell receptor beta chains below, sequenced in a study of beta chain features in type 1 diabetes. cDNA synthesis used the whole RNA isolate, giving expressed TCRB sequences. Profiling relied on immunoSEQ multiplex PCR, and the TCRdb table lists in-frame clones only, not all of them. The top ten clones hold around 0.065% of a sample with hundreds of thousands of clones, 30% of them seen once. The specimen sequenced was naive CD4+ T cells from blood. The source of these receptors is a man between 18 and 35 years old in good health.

The CDR3 DNA reads TGCGCCAGCAGCTTGGGACAAGAGTACTACGAGCAGTACTTC. It encodes CASSLGQEYYEQYF. The chain is built from TRBV5-1 and TRBJ2-7; no firm D call. This CDR3 region has 14 residues. V lost 0 bases and J 3 bases, leaving 10 bases between the germline ends. Per the germline V gene, CDR1 is SGHRS and CDR2 is YFSETQ.

In nucleotides, the CDR3 is TGTGCCTGGAGCCGACAGGGGATGGATGGCTACACCTTC. It yields the protein CAWSRQGMDGYTF. The V call is TRBV30, the J call TRBJ1-2, with 8 bases identical to TRBD1. V gave up 3 bases and J gave up 6 bases; unmatched junction bases: 6. Germline V lookup: CDR1 GTSNPN, CDR2 SVGIG (reference sequence). This CDR3 is built from 13 residues. The full variable domain, in which reference TRBV30 and TRBJ1-2 provide the parts outside the CDR3, is SQTIHQWPATLVQPVGSPLSLECTVEGTSNPNLYWYRQAAGRGLQLLFYSVGIGQISSEVPQNLSASRPQDRQFILSSKKLLLSDSGFYLCAWSRQGMDGYTFGSGTRLTVV.

CDR3 residues: CASSLGTVGYEQYF. As DNA, the CDR3 is TGCGCCAGCAGCTTGGGGACAGTCGGCTACGAGCAGTACTTC. The chain uses TRBV5-1 and TRBJ2-7; TRBD1 is a possible D gene (6 bases). V dropped 0 bases and J dropped 3 bases, with 10 bases sitting between them. The CDR3 contains 14 residues. Germline CDR1 reads SGHRS; CDR2 reads YFSETQ.

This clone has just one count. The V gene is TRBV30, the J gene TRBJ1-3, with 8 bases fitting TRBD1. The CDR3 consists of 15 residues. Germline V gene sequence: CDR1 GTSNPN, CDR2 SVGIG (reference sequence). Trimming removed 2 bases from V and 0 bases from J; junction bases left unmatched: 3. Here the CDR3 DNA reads TGTGCCTGGAGTCGGACAGGGAGCTCTGGAAACACCATATATTTT. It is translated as CAWSRTGSSGNTIYF.

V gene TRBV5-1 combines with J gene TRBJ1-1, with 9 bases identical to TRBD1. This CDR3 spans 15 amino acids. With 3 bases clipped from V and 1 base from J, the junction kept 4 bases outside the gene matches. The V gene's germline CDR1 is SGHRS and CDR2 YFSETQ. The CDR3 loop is CASSWDRASNTEAFF. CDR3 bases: TGCGCCAGCAGCTGGGACAGGGCCTCGAACACTGAAGCTTTCTTT.

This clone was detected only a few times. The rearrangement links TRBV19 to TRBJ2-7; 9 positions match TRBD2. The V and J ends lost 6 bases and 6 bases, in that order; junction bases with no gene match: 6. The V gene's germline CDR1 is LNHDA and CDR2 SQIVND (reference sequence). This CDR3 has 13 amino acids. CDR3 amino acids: CASRRTSATEQYF. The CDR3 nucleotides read TGTGCCAGTAGACGGACTAGCGCGACCGAGCAGTACTTC.

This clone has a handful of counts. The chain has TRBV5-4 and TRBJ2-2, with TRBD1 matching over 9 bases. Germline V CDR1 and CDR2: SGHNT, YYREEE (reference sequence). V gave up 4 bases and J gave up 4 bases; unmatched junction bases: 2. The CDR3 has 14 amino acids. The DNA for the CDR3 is TGTGCCAGCAGCCGGGACAGGGCCACCGGGGAGCTGTTTTTT. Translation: CASSRDRATGELFF.

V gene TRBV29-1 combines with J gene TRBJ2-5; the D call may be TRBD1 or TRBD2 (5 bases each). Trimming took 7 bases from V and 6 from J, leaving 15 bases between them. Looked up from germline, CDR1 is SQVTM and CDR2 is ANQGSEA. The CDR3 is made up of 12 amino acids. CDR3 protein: CSGPGDVQTQYF. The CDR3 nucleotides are TGCAGCGGCCCTGGGGACGTCCAGACCCAGTACTTC.

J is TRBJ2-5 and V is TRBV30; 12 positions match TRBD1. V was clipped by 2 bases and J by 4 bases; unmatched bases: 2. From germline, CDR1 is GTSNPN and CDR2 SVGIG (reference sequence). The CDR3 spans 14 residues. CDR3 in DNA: TGTGCCTGGAGTCTGGGACAGGGGGCAGAGACCCAGTACTTC. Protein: CAWSLGQGAETQYF.

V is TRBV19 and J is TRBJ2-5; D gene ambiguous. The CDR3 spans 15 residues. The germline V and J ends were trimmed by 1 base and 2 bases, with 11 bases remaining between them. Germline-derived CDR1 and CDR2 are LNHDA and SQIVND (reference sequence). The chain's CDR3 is CASSIGTVKQETQYF. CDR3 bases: TGTGCCAGTAGTATAGGGACGGTAAAGCAAGAGACCCAGTACTTC. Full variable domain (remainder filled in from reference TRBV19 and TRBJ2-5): DGGITQSPKYLFRKEGQNVTLSCEQNLNHDAMYWYRQDPGQGLRLIYYSQIVNDFQKGDIAEGYSVSREKKESFPLTVTSAQKNPTAFYLCASSIGTVKQETQYFGPGTRLLVL.

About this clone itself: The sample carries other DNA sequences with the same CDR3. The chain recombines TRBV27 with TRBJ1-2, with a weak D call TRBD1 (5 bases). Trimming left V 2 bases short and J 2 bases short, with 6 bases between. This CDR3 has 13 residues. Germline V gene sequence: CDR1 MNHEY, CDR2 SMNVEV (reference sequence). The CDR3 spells CASSLRGNYGYTF. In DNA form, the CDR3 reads TGTGCCAGCAGTTTAAGGGGAAACTATGGCTACACCTTC.

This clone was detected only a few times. CDR3 in amino acids: CASSESGVPDEQYF. The CDR3 DNA sequence: TGCGCCAGCAGTGAGTCTGGGGTCCCCGACGAGCAGTACTTC. The V call is TRBV10-1, the J call TRBJ2-7, with D hard to call. The germline V gene has CDR1 WNHNN and CDR2 SYGVQD (reference sequence). The CDR3 totals 14 residues. V lost 0 bases to trimming and J lost 5 bases, with 11 bases between them.

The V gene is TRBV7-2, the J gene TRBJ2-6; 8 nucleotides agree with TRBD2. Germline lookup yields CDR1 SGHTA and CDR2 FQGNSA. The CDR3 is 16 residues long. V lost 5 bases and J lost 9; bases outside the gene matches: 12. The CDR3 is CASSLVPGTSFNVLTF. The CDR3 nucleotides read TGTGCCAGCAGCCTAGTCCCCGGGACTAGTTTCAACGTCCTGACTTTC.

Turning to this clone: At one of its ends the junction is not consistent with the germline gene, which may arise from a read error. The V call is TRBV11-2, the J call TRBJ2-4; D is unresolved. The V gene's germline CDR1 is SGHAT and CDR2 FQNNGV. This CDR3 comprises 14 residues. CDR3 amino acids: CASSLEVVRNIQYF. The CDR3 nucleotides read TGTGCCAGCAGCCTAGAGGTTGTCCGGAACATTCAGTACTTC.

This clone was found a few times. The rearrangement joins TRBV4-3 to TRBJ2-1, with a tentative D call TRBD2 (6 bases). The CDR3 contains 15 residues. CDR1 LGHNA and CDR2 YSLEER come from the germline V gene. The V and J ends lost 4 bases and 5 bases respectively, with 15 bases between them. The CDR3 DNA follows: TGCGCCAGCAGCCGAGGTAGCGGAGGTGACAATGAGCAGTTCTTC. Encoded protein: CASSRGSGGDNEQFF.

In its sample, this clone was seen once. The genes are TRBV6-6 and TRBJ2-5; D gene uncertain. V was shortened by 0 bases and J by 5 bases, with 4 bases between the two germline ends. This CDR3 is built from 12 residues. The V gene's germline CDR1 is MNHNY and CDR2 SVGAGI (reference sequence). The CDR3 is CASSYSLETQYF. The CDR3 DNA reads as TGTGCCAGCAGTTACTCCCTGGAGACCCAGTACTTC.